This entry lists 18 T cell receptor beta chains sequenced from one sample in a study of cytomegalovirus exposure and HLA in healthy donors. The primer mix had 60 Vbeta and 13 Jbeta primers. Here immunoSEQ multiplex PCR was the method, and the copy in TCRdb shows in-frame clones only, minus some. Altogether about 120,000 clones are present, around 83% being singletons, with the ten largest covering around a fifth. Sequencing was done on a sample of PBMCs. The receptors here all came from a man in his thirties or forties in good health and CMV-seropositive.

The J gene is TRBJ1-3, the V gene TRBV11-2; tentatively, D is TRBD1 (6 bases). This CDR3 contains 16 residues. CDR1 is SGHAT, CDR2 FQNNGV, per germline. The ends were cut back, 0 bases at V and 1 base at J, with 10 bases in the middle. The CDR3: CASSLDRGRSGNTIYF. The CDR3 DNA reads TGTGCCAGCAGCTTAGACAGGGGAAGGTCTGGAAACACCATATATTTT.

The V call is TRBV6-5, the J call TRBJ2-6; 7 bases map to TRBD1. There are 15 residues in the CDR3. Germline V lookup: CDR1 MNHEY, CDR2 SVGAGI. Unmatched junction bases numbered 6, after V lost 6 bases and J lost 4 bases. CDR3 protein: CASRTTGAGANVLTF. The CDR3 DNA reads as TGTGCCAGCAGAACTACAGGGGCCGGGGCCAACGTCCTGACTTTC.

The gene calls are TRBV5-1 and TRBJ2-1; D remains ambiguous. Trimming pared 5 bases from V and 5 bases from J, leaving 8 bases between. CDR3 length equals 12 residues. Germline V lookup: CDR1 SGHRS, CDR2 YFSETQ. In nucleotides, the CDR3 is TGCGCCAGCAGTGTCAAAAACAATGAGCAGTTCTTC. Protein: CASSVKNNEQFF.

The rearrangement uses TRBV10-1 and TRBJ2-3; 7 bases agree with TRBD2. CDR1 and CDR2 from the germline V gene are WNHNN and SYGVQD (reference sequence). With 7 bases clipped from V and 2 bases from J, the junction kept 6 bases outside the gene matches. This CDR3 region has 14 residues. The CDR3 sequence: CASKREIYTDTQYF. The CDR3 DNA reads as TGCGCCAGCAAGCGGGAAATCTACACAGATACGCAGTATTTT.

This chain uses TRBV7-8 with TRBJ1-6; maybe TRBD1 (6 bases). Germline values: CDR1 SGHVS, CDR2 FQNEAQ. The CDR3 spans 18 residues. Trimming removed 5 bases at V and 0 bases at J, with 17 bases between. The CDR3 loop reads CASSLPGHPSSYNSPLHF. The CDR3 bases are TGTGCCAGCAGCCTACCGGGACACCCGAGCTCCTATAATTCACCCCTCCACTTT.

This sequence joins TRBV30 and TRBJ2-2; D is unclear. The germline V gene has CDR1 GTSNPN and CDR2 SVGIG (reference sequence). The CDR3 loop spans 14 amino acids. Trimming took 0 bases from V and 4 from J, leaving 9 bases between them. This CDR3 is CAWSVGVFTGELFF. The DNA for the CDR3 is TGTGCCTGGAGTGTCGGTGTATTCACCGGGGAGCTGTTTTTT. Based on the CDR3 plus reference TRBV30 and TRBJ2-2, the full variable domain is SQTIHQWPATLVQPVGSPLSLECTVEGTSNPNLYWYRQAAGRGLQLLFYSVGIGQISSEVPQNLSASRPQDRQFILSSKKLLLSDSGFYLCAWSVGVFTGELFFGEGSRLTVL.

The V and J genes are TRBV28 and TRBJ1-5; D uncertain. The CDR3 has 13 amino acids. Germline V gene sequence: CDR1 MDHEN, CDR2 SYDVKM. The V end was cut by 3 bases, the J end by 5 bases, with 8 bases between. The CDR3 loop reads CASSLGSYQPQHF. The CDR3 DNA follows: TGTGCCAGCAGTTTGGGCAGCTATCAGCCCCAGCATTTT.

This chain links TRBV4-1 with TRBJ1-5; D is ambiguous. CDR1 is MGHRA and CDR2 is YSYEKL in the germline V gene. This CDR3 has 14 residues. Trimming shortened V by 0 bases and J by 6 bases, and 9 bases separated the two germline ends. The CDR3: CASSQDWGGQPQHF. DNA of the CDR3: TGCGCCAGCAGCCAAGATTGGGGAGGTCAGCCCCAGCATTTT.

V gene TRBV5-4 combines with J gene TRBJ2-5, with 7 positions matching TRBD2. From germline, CDR1 is SGHNT and CDR2 YYREEE (reference sequence). Unmatched junction bases numbered 13, after V lost 0 bases and J lost 5 bases. The CDR3 runs 17 residues. The CDR3 reads CASSLGGIGRVRETQYF. CDR3 DNA: TGTGCCAGCAGCTTGGGGGGGATTGGGAGGGTCCGGGAGACCCAGTACTTC.

Written as DNA, the CDR3 is TGCGCCAGCACACAGGGCATGAACACTGAAGCTTTCTTT. Translation gives CASTQGMNTEAFF. The chain recombines TRBV10-1 with TRBJ1-1; TRBD1 might be the D (6 bases). V was pared by 7 bases and J by 0 bases, with 9 bases between. CDR1 is WNHNN, CDR2 SYGVQD, per germline (reference sequence). This CDR3 is built from 13 residues.

This clone was seen ten or more times. The V gene is TRBV10-1, the J gene TRBJ2-7; D gene uncertain. From germline, CDR1 is WNHNN and CDR2 SYGVQD (reference sequence). This CDR3 region has 13 residues. V was trimmed by 3 bases and J by 3 bases, leaving 9 bases between them. In DNA, the CDR3 is TGCGCCAGCAGTGATTCCCCTAGCTACGAGCAGTACTTC. This gives the protein CASSDSPSYEQYF.

This clone was detected only a few times. V usage is TRBV28 and J usage is TRBJ1-5, with D uncertain. CDR1 and CDR2 from the germline V gene are MDHEN and SYDVKM. V was shortened by 3 bases and J by 5 bases, with 8 bases between the two germline ends. CDR3 length equals 13 residues. The CDR3 region is CASSFTADQPQHF. The CDR3 DNA reads TGTGCCAGCAGTTTTACAGCAGATCAGCCCCAGCATTTT.

The chain employs TRBV29-1 and TRBJ1-1; D is perhaps TRBD1 (6 bases). Germline V lookup: CDR1 SQVTM, CDR2 ANQGSEA. The CDR3 length is 14 residues. The ends were cut back, 6 bases at V and 4 bases at J, with 18 bases in the middle. The CDR3 DNA sequence: TGCAGCGTCCGCCTGCGGGGGGGGCGCACTGAAGCTTTCTTT. Residues: CSVRLRGGRTEAFF.

At least ten counts were recorded for this clone. The sample carries other DNA sequences with the same CDR3. This rearrangement joins TRBV5-8 to TRBJ1-5, with D perhaps matching TRBD1 (6 bases). This CDR3 has 15 residues. Per germline, CDR1 SGHTS and CDR2 YDEGEE. V lost 4 bases to trimming and J lost 0 bases, with 11 bases between them. DNA for the CDR3: TGTGCCAGCAGCATACAGGGTTTTAGCAATCAGCCCCAGCATTTT. Translating gives CASSIQGFSNQPQHF.

The gene calls are TRBV27 and TRBJ2-3; 10 bases match TRBD2. Germline V gene lookup returns CDR1 MNHEY and CDR2 SMNVEV (reference sequence). Trimming removed 2 bases from V and 5 bases from J; junction bases left unmatched: 13. The CDR3 contains 18 residues. The CDR3 region is CASSLHAGAGGGKDTQYF. In nucleotides, the CDR3 is TGTGCCAGCAGTTTACACGCGGGAGCGGGAGGGGGGAAAGATACGCAGTATTTT.

The chain uses TRBV10-1 and TRBJ2-3, with TRBD1 identical over 7 bases. Trimming took 6 bases from V and 4 from J; bases not matched to a gene: 7. The V gene's germline CDR1 is WNHNN and CDR2 SYGVQD (reference sequence). This CDR3 region has 14 residues. CDR3 amino acids: CASSDRVRPDTQYF. In DNA form, the CDR3 reads TGCGCCAGCAGCGACAGGGTTCGACCAGATACGCAGTATTTT.

The genes are TRBV11-2 and TRBJ1-6; D call uncertain. Germline V gene sequence: CDR1 SGHAT, CDR2 FQNNGV. The V end lost 5 bases, the J end lost 12 bases, and 14 bases lay between the germline ends. This CDR3 has 13 amino acids. CDR3 sequence reads: CASSPDARLPLHF. CDR3 bases: TGTGCCAGCAGCCCTGATGCCAGGTTACCCCTCCACTTT. Complete variable domain (other parts from reference TRBV11-2 and TRBJ1-6): EAGVAQSPRYKIIEKRQSVAFWCNPISGHATLYWYQQILGQGPKLLIQFQNNGVVDDSQLPKDRFSAERLKGVDSTLKIQPAKLEDSAVYLCASSPDARLPLHFGNGTRLTVT.

V and J are TRBV6-8 and TRBJ2-1; 9 bases are shared with TRBD2. CDR1 and CDR2 from the germline V gene are MNHGY and SAAAGT. Unmatched junction bases numbered 8, after V lost 1 base and J lost 7 bases. This CDR3 is 16 amino acids long. The CDR3 region has the DNA TGTGCCAGCAGTTACTTGCGGGGGGGGCCGGAGAATGAGCAGTTCTTC. Protein: CASSYLRGGPENEQFF.